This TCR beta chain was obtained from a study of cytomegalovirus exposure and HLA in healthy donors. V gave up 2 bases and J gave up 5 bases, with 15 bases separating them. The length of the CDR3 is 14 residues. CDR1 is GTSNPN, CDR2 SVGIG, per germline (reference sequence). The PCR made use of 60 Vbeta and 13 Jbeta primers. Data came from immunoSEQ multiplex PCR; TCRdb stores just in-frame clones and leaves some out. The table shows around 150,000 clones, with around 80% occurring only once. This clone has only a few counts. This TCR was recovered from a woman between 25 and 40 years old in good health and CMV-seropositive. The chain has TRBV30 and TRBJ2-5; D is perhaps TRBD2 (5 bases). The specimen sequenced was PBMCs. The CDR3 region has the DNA TGTGCCTGGAGTCCGAGGGCAGGAAGGGAGACCCAGTACTTC. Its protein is CAWSPRAGRETQYF.